This T cell receptor (beta chain) was identified in a study of STAT5B mutations in CD4+ large granular lymphocyte leukemia (dated by TCRdb to between 2022 and 2023). About the study as a whole: Among the healthy controls, the CDR3 'QG' motif was associated with a particular HLA allele. Flow cytometry on FACSCanto II or FACSVerse confirmed that purified fractions exceeded 95% purity among lymphocytes. The TCRbeta repertoires of CD4+ T-cell large granular lymphocyte leukemia patients were compared with the TCRbeta repertoires of healthy blood donors.

A note on this clone: Its antigen is unknown. The junction departs from the called germline gene at one end, perhaps through a read error.

The immunoSEQ assay at survey resolution was used to sequence TCRbeta rearrangements from genomic DNA. Concerning the study's data processing: In the TCR sequencing data, the smallest productive clonotype frequency that could be detected was 2.59 x 10-5. Only productive TCRbeta rearrangements, meaning sequences that were complete and in-frame, were kept for the analyses. Sample clonality was computed as Simpson clonality in the immunoSEQ Analyzer version 3.0. Clones were grouped by frequency into very rare, small, medium, large (1-20%) or hyperexpanded (>20%) categories. Generation probabilities were estimated with OLGA 1.2.3, V-gene circos plots were generated with VDJtools, specificities were searched for in VDJdb, and CDR3 motifs were identified with GLIPH. Not all clones reach the TCRdb copy of this immuneACCESS table, which keeps in-frame sequences only. Checked studies attribute under half of the gap to unresolved V genes and leave the rest unexplained. Clone size and V and J calls were adopted from that table, with D and trimming inferred from the DNA. The sample yields about 30,000 clones; approximately 80% were counted once. 2.1% of the sample belongs to the ten largest clones.

The germline V gene gives CDR1 as SGHTA and CDR2 as FQGNSA. Measured from the cysteine to the phenylalanine, the CDR3 is 12 residues long. CDR3 DNA only is kept here, 36 bases in frame from base 1. The healthy controls were some 36 blood donors, and the buffy coats of these donors were supplied by the Finnish Red Cross blood service. All TCR-sequenced material derived from peripheral blood: patient blood samples and healthy donor buffy coats. Peripheral blood mononuclear cells were isolated by Ficoll-Hypaque gradient centrifugation. CD4+ cells were magnetically purified from the buffy coats of healthy controls. Genomic DNA was extracted using the Gentra Puregene Cell and Tissue kit, and a Qubit 2.0 fluorometer was used to quantify it. Findings and caveats that apply to the study as a whole: The data were not HLA-matched, and the higher clonality in CD4+ T-LGLL than in CD8+ T-LGLL could be due to the relatively small sample size. CD4-sorted patient repertoires appeared more clonal than healthy CD4+ repertoires, and this difference persisted after removing the putative leukemic clones. The main leukemic clonotypes were found to be private to each patient, although about a quarter of the main leukemic clonotypes were detected at low frequency in the non-leukemic repertoires of other patients. TRBV06-family usage was enriched among the top patient clones (8/27) compared with healthy controls (2/35).

What was sequenced was CD4+ T cells from blood buffy coats. Rearrangement joined TRBV7-2 to TRBJ2-3; the D gene identity is not certain. The TCR comes from a human donor in good health. The CDR3 region reads CASGLGWNTQYF. Read as DNA, the sequence is TGTGCCAGCGGCTTGGGGTGGAATACGCAGTATTTT.